Below, 27 T cell receptor beta chains from the same sample are listed, as sequenced in a study of chemoradiotherapy in HPV16-positive cancers. This table comes from immunoSEQ multiplex PCR, and its TCRdb copy is limited to in-frame clones, with some not included. The sample holds approximately 16,000 clones, 70% to 90% seen once. Here the sequenced sample was blood, taken from a patient who underwent chemoradiotherapy. The receptor source for this set is a human donor with HPV-associated anogenital cancer.

The J gene is TRBJ2-5, the V gene TRBV5-1; either TRBD1 or TRBD2 may supply D (5 bases each). Germline loops: CDR1 SGHRS, CDR2 YFSETQ. The germline V and J ends were trimmed by 0 bases and 4 bases, with 16 bases remaining between them. The CDR3 spans 16 residues. CDR3 in amino acids: CASSLAGKLDRETQYF. DNA of the CDR3: TGCGCCAGCAGCTTGGCAGGGAAACTAGACCGAGAGACCCAGTACTTC.

The table lists this clone with a few counts. The chain carries TRBV27 and TRBJ2-5; no definite D call. Germline CDR1 and CDR2: MNHEY and SMNVEV (reference sequence). This CDR3 comprises 11 residues. Trimming stripped 3 bases from V and 4 bases from J, with 3 bases between. CDR3 sequence reads: CASSLGETQYF. CDR3 coding DNA: TGTGCCAGCAGTTTGGGAGAGACCCAGTACTTC.

The rearrangement uses TRBV5-1 and TRBJ1-2; D may be TRBD1 (6 bases). Per the germline V gene, CDR1 is SGHRS and CDR2 is YFSETQ. The V gene lost 4 bases and the J gene lost 6 bases, with 19 bases spanning the gap. The CDR3 consists of 15 residues. The CDR3 DNA sequence: TGCGCCAGCAGCAATCAGACTACAGGGCTCGATGGCTACACCTTC. Translating gives CASSNQTTGLDGYTF.

This rearrangement joins TRBV11-2 to TRBJ1-5; 7 bases map to TRBD1. Trimming removed 2 bases from V and 3 bases from J; junction bases left unmatched: 4. The CDR3 has 15 amino acids. Germline V gene sequence: CDR1 SGHAT, CDR2 FQNNGV. CDR3 loop: CASSLLGTVNQPQHF. The CDR3 bases are TGTGCCAGCAGCTTACTCGGGACAGTCAATCAGCCCCAGCATTTT.

The chain uses TRBV5-1 and TRBJ2-1, with D tentatively TRBD1 (6 bases). The V and J ends lost 0 bases and 9 bases respectively, with 13 bases between them. From germline, CDR1 is SGHRS and CDR2 YFSETQ. The CDR3 length is 14 residues. Written as DNA, the CDR3 is TGCGCCAGCAGCTTGGGAGGGACATGGGGTGAGCAGTTCTTC. Its protein product is CASSLGGTWGEQFF.

The rearrangement uses TRBV5-4 and TRBJ2-3; 11 nucleotides align to TRBD2. Germline CDR1 reads SGHNT; CDR2 reads YYREEE (reference sequence). Germline trimming cut 1 base from V and 0 bases from J; bases unmatched to any gene: 7. This CDR3 is built from 18 residues. CDR3 region: CASSLRGLADTSTDTQYF. In nucleotides, the CDR3 is TGTGCCAGCAGCTTGAGGGGACTAGCGGACACTAGCACAGATACGCAGTATTTT. The variable domain in full, with the rest retrieved from reference TRBV5-4 and TRBJ2-3, is ETGVTQSPTHLIKTRGQQVTLRCSSQSGHNTVSWYQQALGQGPQFIFQYYREEENGRGNFPPRFSGLQFPNYSSELNVNALELDDSALYLCASSLRGLADTSTDTQYFGPGTRLTVL.

J is TRBJ2-7 and V is TRBV30, with D possibly TRBD2 on 6 matching bases. The length of the CDR3 is 11 residues. Germline V lookup: CDR1 GTSNPN, CDR2 SVGIG (reference sequence). The ends were cut back, 0 bases at V and 13 bases at J, with 13 bases in the middle. The CDR3 DNA is TGTGCCTGGAGTGTACCGCCGGACTACTACTTC. It codes for CAWSVPPDYYF.

This chain uses TRBV4-2 with TRBJ2-7, with 8 bases identical to TRBD2. Trimming at V came to 0 bases and at J to 0 bases, leaving 4 bases not matched to a gene. This CDR3 is 16 amino acids long. Germline V CDR1 and CDR2: LGHNA, YNFKEQ. The CDR3 region is CASSQDGTRSSYEQYF. DNA of the CDR3: TGTGCCAGCAGCCAAGATGGGACTAGGAGCTCCTACGAGCAGTACTTC.

The V and J genes are TRBV11-1 and TRBJ1-4; no definite D call. Between the trimmed V and J ends, which lost 3 bases and 8 bases, there was a span of 22 bases. This CDR3 has 17 residues. Germline CDR1 and CDR2: SGHAT and FQDESV (reference sequence). Here the CDR3 reads CASSFDGRMTGREKLFF. The CDR3 nucleotides are TGTGCCAGCAGCTTCGACGGAAGGATGACGGGGAGGGAAAAACTGTTTTTT. Looking up the rest from reference TRBV11-1 and TRBJ1-4 gives the full variable domain: EAEVAQSPRYKITEKSQAVAFWCDPISGHATLYWYRQILGQGPELLVQFQDESVVDDSQLPKDRFSAERLKGVDSTLKIQPAELGDSAMYLCASSFDGRMTGREKLFFGSGTQLSVL.

The V call is TRBV7-9, the J call TRBJ2-1; 9 bases map to TRBD2. Germline-derived CDR1 and CDR2 are SEHNR and FQNEAQ (reference sequence). The V gene end was trimmed by 5 bases and the J gene end by 5 bases; junction bases not matched to a gene: 4. This CDR3 has 14 residues. DNA of the CDR3: TGTGCCAGCAGCCCGGGACTAGCCAACAATGAGCAGTTCTTC. This translates into CASSPGLANNEQFF.

The chain recombines TRBV6-1 with TRBJ1-1; possibly TRBD1 for D (5 bases). CDR3 length: 14 residues. Trimming removed 3 bases from V and 2 bases from J, with 10 bases in between. Germline values: CDR1 MNHNS, CDR2 SASEGT. As DNA, the CDR3 is TGTGCCAGCAGTGATTACAGGCTCAACACTGAAGCTTTCTTT. Its protein product is CASSDYRLNTEAFF.

This CDR3 is CASSYGGATAYEQYF. CDR3 DNA sequence: TGTGCCAGCAGTTACGGCGGGGCGACTGCCTACGAGCAGTACTTC. The chain couples TRBV6-6 to TRBJ2-5; weak D call: TRBD2 (6 bases). The assigned J gene may be wrong: the sequence end matches TRBJ2-7 better. CDR3 size: 15 residues. Germline CDR1 reads MNHNY; CDR2 reads SVGAGI (reference sequence).

This clone has a single count. J is TRBJ2-7 and V is TRBV9; TRBD2 agrees at 7 bases. This CDR3 comprises 18 residues. CDR1 and CDR2 (germline): SGDLS, YYNGEE. V gave up 4 bases and J gave up 4 bases; unmatched junction bases: 20. CDR3 amino acids: CASSSNPGLLNGKYEQYF. In DNA form, the CDR3 reads TGTGCCAGCAGCTCCAATCCGGGACTATTGAATGGGAAGTACGAGCAGTACTTC.

This clone was detected only once. The chain links TRBV27 to TRBJ2-1, with TRBD1 matching over 7 bases. The CDR3 is made up of 16 amino acids. From germline, CDR1 is MNHEY and CDR2 SMNVEV (reference sequence). V lost 6 bases and J lost 4; bases outside the gene matches: 12. This CDR3 is CASSCSTGTAYNEQFF. CDR3 coding DNA: TGTGCCAGCAGCTGCTCGACCGGGACAGCATACAATGAGCAGTTCTTC.

J is TRBJ2-1 and V is TRBV6-1; D is unresolved. V lost 0 bases to trimming and J lost 9 bases, with 15 bases between them. CDR1 and CDR2 from the germline V gene are MNHNS and SASEGT. The CDR3 runs 15 residues. The CDR3 DNA reads TGTGCCAGCAGTGAAGCCTTGGGAAGGTCGGGTGAGCAGTTCTTC. The encoded protein is CASSEALGRSGEQFF.

The J gene is TRBJ2-7, the V gene TRBV5-8; tentatively, D is TRBD2 (5 bases). Trimming stripped 1 base from V and 0 bases from J, with 8 bases between. This CDR3 has 14 amino acids. CDR1 is SGHTS and CDR2 is YDEGEE in the germline V gene. The CDR3 DNA follows: TGTGCCAGCAGCTTGACTCTAGCCTCCTACGAGCAGTACTTC. It codes for CASSLTLASYEQYF.

The rearrangement joins TRBV18 to TRBJ2-1; D gene uncertain. The germline V gene has CDR1 KGHSH and CDR2 LQKENI. The CDR3 has 15 amino acids. Trimming left V 0 bases short and J 3 bases short, with 9 bases between. This CDR3 reads CASSPPNSYYNEQFF. The CDR3 DNA sequence: TGTGCCAGCTCACCACCGAACAGTTACTACAATGAGCAGTTCTTC. Filled out from reference TRBV18 and TRBJ2-1, the complete variable domain reads NAGVMQNPRHLVRRRGQEARLRCSPMKGHSHVYWYRQLPEEGLKFMVYLQKENIIDESGMPKERFSAEFPKEGPSILRIQQVVRGDSAAYFCASSPPNSYYNEQFFGPGTRLTVL.

The chain has TRBV5-1 and TRBJ2-7; 7 bases fit TRBD1. This CDR3 is built from 14 residues. The germline V gene has CDR1 SGHRS and CDR2 YFSETQ. Trimming cost V 1 base and J 2 bases; bases outside gene matches: 3. CDR3 in DNA: TGCGCCAGCAGCTTGCGGACAGGAACCTACGAGCAGTACTTC. Amino acid sequence: CASSLRTGTYEQYF.

The rearrangement uses TRBV29-1 and TRBJ1-1; weak D call: TRBD1 (6 bases). Germline CDR1 is SQVTM and CDR2 is ANQGSEA. This CDR3 region has 11 residues. The V end was cut by 7 bases, the J end by 7 bases, with 13 bases between. This CDR3 reads CSAETGFEAFF. As DNA, the CDR3 is TGCAGCGCTGAGACAGGATTTGAAGCTTTCTTT. The whole variable domain, filled in from reference TRBV29-1 and TRBJ1-1, reads SAVISQKPSRDICQRGTSLTIQCQVDSQVTMMFWYRQQPGQSLTLIATANQGSEATYESGFVIDKFPISRPNLTFSTLTVSNMSPEDSSIYLCSAETGFEAFFGQGTRLTVV.

This clone was counted only a few times. CDR3 in amino acids: CASSDSGVPYEQYF. CDR3 nucleotides: TGTGCCAGCAGCGATAGTGGGGTCCCCTACGAGCAGTACTTC. The chain employs TRBV7-9 and TRBJ2-7; D is unclear. The CDR3 spans 14 residues. Germline V gene sequence: CDR1 SEHNR, CDR2 FQNEAQ (reference sequence). The V gene lost 5 bases and the J gene lost 2 bases, with 13 bases spanning the gap.

The chain employs TRBV5-1 and TRBJ2-7, with a weak D call TRBD2 (6 bases). Germline assignment: CDR1 SGHRS and CDR2 YFSETQ. The V end was cut by 1 base, the J end by 2 bases, with 10 bases between. CDR3 length: 14 residues. CDR3 bases: TGCGCCAGCAGCTTGAACGGGGGTCCCTACGAGCAGTACTTC. It specifies CASSLNGGPYEQYF.

V gene TRBV19 combines with J gene TRBJ2-2, with D perhaps matching TRBD1 (6 bases). The CDR3 is 13 residues long. Per germline, CDR1 LNHDA and CDR2 SQIVND (reference sequence). Trimming left V 4 bases short and J 5 bases short, with 8 bases between. CDR3: CASSKQGTGELFF. The CDR3 DNA follows: TGTGCCAGTAGTAAACAGGGTACCGGGGAGCTGTTTTTT.

This clone has just a few counts. This rearrangement joins TRBV4-2 to TRBJ2-6; TRBD1 matches 7 bases. This CDR3 region has 16 residues. The V gene end was trimmed by 1 base and the J gene end by 1 base; junction bases not matched to a gene: 1. The germline V gene encodes CDR1 LGHNA and CDR2 YNFKEQ. CDR3 sequence (DNA): TGTGCCAGCAGCCAAGTGACAGGGTCTGGGGCCAACGTCCTGACTTTC. It specifies CASSQVTGSGANVLTF.

The chain carries TRBV5-8 and TRBJ1-5, with 10 bases identical to TRBD1. There are 15 residues in the CDR3. V shed 0 bases, J shed 6 bases, and the junction held 3 bases outside the gene matches. The germline CDR1 and CDR2 sequences are SGHTS and YDEGEE. In nucleotides, the CDR3 is TGTGCCAGCAGCTTGGCCGGGACAGGGGTTCAGCCCCAGCATTTT. Amino acid sequence: CASSLAGTGVQPQHF.

This rearrangement joins TRBV6-1 to TRBJ2-3, with 10 nucleotides matching TRBD2. Germline V gene data show CDR1 as MNHNS and CDR2 as SASEGT. The V and J ends lost 1 base and 7 bases, in that order; junction bases with no gene match: 11. This CDR3 has 17 amino acids. CDR3 amino acids: CASSEEKGAGGRHTQYF. In DNA, the CDR3 is TGTGCCAGCAGTGAAGAAAAAGGAGCGGGGGGGCGCCATACGCAGTATTTT.

This clone was recorded a few times. The chain is built from TRBV28 and TRBJ2-1; D gene ambiguous. The V gene's germline CDR1 is MDHEN and CDR2 SYDVKM. There are 14 residues in the CDR3. V lost 7 bases to trimming and J lost 4 bases, with 14 bases between them. The CDR3 reads CASTPSGRYNEQFF. CDR3 nucleotides: TGTGCCAGCACCCCCTCCGGAAGATACAATGAGCAGTTCTTC.

The CDR3 spells CASSFRGPPSYEQYF. In DNA, the CDR3 is TGCGCCAGCAGCTTCCGGGGGCCCCCCTCCTACGAGCAGTACTTC. The V and J genes are TRBV5-1 and TRBJ2-7; D possibly uses TRBD1 or TRBD2 (6 bases each). The V end lost 2 bases, the J end lost 0 bases, and 12 bases lay between the germline ends. Germline loops: CDR1 SGHRS, CDR2 YFSETQ. This CDR3 has 15 amino acids.